This T cell receptor beta chain derives from a study of Graves' ophthalmopathy and Graves' hyperthyroidism. RNA served as the template for amplifying TCR beta CDR3 regions. The first round was an RT-PCR with HTBI primers, and the second round was a multiplex PCR. MiXCR, applied by TCRdb to the multiplex PCR reads, yields one record per CDR3 protein. In the table there are a few hundred thousand distinct CDR3 sequences, around a fifth of which are singletons. The CDR3 is made up of 14 amino acids. Trimming pared 2 bases from V and 3 bases from J, leaving 8 bases between. Germline V gene data show CDR1 as KGHSH and CDR2 as LQKENI.

This receptor was identified in a woman between 18 and 29 years old with stable Graves' hyperthyroidism. Sequencing was performed on peripheral blood. This chain links TRBV18 with TRBJ1-5; no clear D. The CDR3 region has the DNA TGTGCCAGCTCACCAACAAGGAACAATCAGCCCCAGCATTTT. Protein sequence: CASSPTRNNQPQHF.